One T cell receptor (beta chain) is described in this entry. The study recruited people aged roughly 18 to 95 years across more than 20 US areas. Recovered status applied to Cohort 3 donors who had two consecutive negative PCRs. It also applied to those with clearance or with symptom resolution. Per germline, CDR1 SGDLS and CDR2 YYNGEE. The CDR3 length is 15 residues. The trim removed 3 bases at V and 10 bases at J, leaving 15 bases unmatched. The sample is drawn from a study of blood T cell repertoires in COVID-19. Background on the study: From the United States, Italy and Spain came samples of acute and convalescent COVID-19. In each case, the material was cDNA or gDNA derived from T cells, B-cell-depleted T cells, or PBMCs.

Using immunoSEQ multiplex PCR, the repertoire was profiled, and TCRdb retains in-frame clones only, with some absent. The sample yields 250,000 or so clones, less than 85% seen once. The chain has TRBV9 and TRBJ2-5, with 7 bases fitting TRBD2. Input material: PBMCs or T cells enriched from blood (not recorded which). The sequence derives from a man between 60 and 70 years old who had recovered from COVID-19. For the CDR3, the DNA is TGTGCCAGCAGCGCTCTCGGGGGGAGGCAGGGAGGCCAGTACTTC. Amino acid sequence: CASSALGGRQGGQYF.